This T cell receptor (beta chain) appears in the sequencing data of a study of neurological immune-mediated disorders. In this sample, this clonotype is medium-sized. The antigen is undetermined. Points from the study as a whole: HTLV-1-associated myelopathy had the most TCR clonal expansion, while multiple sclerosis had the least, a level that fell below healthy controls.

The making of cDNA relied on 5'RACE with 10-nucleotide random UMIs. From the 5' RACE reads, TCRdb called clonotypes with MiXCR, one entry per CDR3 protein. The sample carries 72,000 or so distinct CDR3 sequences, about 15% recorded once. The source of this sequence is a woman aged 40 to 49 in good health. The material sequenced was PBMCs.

The CDR3 is CSARLREGEVSPLHF. In DNA form, the CDR3 reads TGCAGTGCTAGACTAAGGGAGGGGGAGGTATCACCCCTCCACTTT. This chain joins TRBV20-1 and TRBJ1-6, with a tentative D call TRBD1 (6 bases). The CDR3 is made up of 15 amino acids. The germline V gene encodes CDR1 DFQATT and CDR2 SNEGSKA (reference sequence). V lost 2 bases to trimming and J lost 10 bases, with 18 bases between them.